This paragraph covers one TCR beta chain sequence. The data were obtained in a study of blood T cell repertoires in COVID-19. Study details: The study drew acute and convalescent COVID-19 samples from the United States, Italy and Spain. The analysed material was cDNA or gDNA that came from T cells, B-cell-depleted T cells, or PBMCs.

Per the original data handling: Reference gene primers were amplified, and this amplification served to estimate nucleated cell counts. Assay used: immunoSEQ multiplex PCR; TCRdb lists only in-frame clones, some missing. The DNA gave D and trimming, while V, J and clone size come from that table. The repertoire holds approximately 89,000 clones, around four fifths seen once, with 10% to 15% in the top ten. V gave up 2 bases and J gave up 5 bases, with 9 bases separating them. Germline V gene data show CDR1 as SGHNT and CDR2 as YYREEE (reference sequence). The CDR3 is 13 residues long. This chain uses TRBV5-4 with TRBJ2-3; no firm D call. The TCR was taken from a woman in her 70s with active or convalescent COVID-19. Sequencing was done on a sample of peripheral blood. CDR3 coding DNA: TGTGCCAGCAGCTTCTTAGCAGAAGATACGCAGTATTTT. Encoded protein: CASSFLAEDTQYF.